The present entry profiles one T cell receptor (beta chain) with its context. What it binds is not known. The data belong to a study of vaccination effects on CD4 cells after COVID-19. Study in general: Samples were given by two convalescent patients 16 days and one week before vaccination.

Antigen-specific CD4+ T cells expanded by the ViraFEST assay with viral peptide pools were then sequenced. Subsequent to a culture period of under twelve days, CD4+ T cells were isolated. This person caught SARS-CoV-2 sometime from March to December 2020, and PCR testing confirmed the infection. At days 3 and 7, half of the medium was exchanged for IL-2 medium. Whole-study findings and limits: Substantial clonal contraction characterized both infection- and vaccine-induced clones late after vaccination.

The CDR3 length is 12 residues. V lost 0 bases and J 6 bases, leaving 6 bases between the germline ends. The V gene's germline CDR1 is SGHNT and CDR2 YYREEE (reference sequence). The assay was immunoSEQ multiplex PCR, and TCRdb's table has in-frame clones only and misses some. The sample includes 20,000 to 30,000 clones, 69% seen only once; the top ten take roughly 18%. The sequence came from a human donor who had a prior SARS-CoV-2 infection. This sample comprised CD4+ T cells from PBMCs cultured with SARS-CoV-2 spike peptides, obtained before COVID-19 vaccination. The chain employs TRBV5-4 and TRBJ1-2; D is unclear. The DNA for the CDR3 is TGTGCCAGCAGCTTGGACACAGATGGCTACACCTTC. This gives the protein CASSLDTDGYTF.